This T cell receptor beta chain was recorded in a study of T cell responses to AZD1222 COVID-19 vaccine. Sequencing used immunoSEQ multiplex PCR; TCRdb keeps in-frame clones, though not all of them. This sample yields about 270,000 clones, of which around 93% are seen a single time; around 0.58% belongs to the top ten. The CDR3 is made up of 14 amino acids. The V end lost 6 bases, the J end lost 3 bases, and 15 bases lay between the germline ends. Germline CDR1 and CDR2: SNHLY and FYNNEI. Sample: peripheral blood, taken 28 days after the second AZD1222 dose. This receptor was obtained from an adult who received the AZD1222 COVID-19 vaccine. The V gene is TRBV2, the J gene TRBJ2-7; D is uncertain. In DNA, the CDR3 is TGTGCCAGCAGGAGGACCGTCCGGAGCTACGAGCAGTACTTC. The encoded protein is CASRRTVRSYEQYF.